The 23 T cell receptor beta chains given below trace back to one sample, sequenced in a study of blood T cells in healthy people across ages. Then a second PCR, running roughly 6 to 11 cycles, was carried out with a sample-barcoded 5' primer and a J-beta primer mix. TCRdb called the 5' RACE reads again in MiXCR, with one record for every CDR3 protein. The table includes 1,500,000 or so distinct CDR3 sequences, 55% to 75% detected once. The sample comprised blood. These receptors originate from a man between 18 and 35 years old in good health.

The chain uses TRBV7-9 and TRBJ2-3; weak D call: TRBD1 (5 bases). The V gene's germline CDR1 is SEHNR and CDR2 FQNEAQ (reference sequence). The CDR3 runs 16 residues. Trimming removed 5 bases from V and 0 bases from J, with 15 bases in between. The CDR3 sequence: CASSPPHRLSTDTQYF. In nucleotides, the CDR3 is TGTGCCAGCAGCCCCCCCCACAGGCTAAGCACAGATACGCAGTATTTT.

The V and J genes are TRBV11-2 and TRBJ1-6; 8 bases match TRBD1. The CDR3 covers 16 residues. Per germline, CDR1 SGHAT and CDR2 FQNNGV. J gave up 7 bases and V 5 bases, and 10 bases lay outside the gene matches. CDR3 amino acids: CASSAIPGGRNSPLHF. The CDR3 DNA reads TGTGCCAGCAGCGCTATTCCAGGGGGCCGAAATTCACCCCTCCACTTT.

This chain uses TRBV7-8 with TRBJ2-5; D gene uncertain. CDR3 length equals 14 residues. V gave up 0 bases and J gave up 4 bases, with 9 bases separating them. The germline V gene encodes CDR1 SGHVS and CDR2 FQNEAQ. The CDR3: CASSLAGWGETQYF. CDR3 nucleotides: TGTGCCAGCAGCTTAGCCGGATGGGGAGAGACCCAGTACTTC.

A single count supports this clonotype. The J gene is TRBJ1-1, the V gene TRBV11-2; D is ambiguous. Trimming shortened V by 1 base and J by 3 bases, and 15 bases separated the two germline ends. Germline lookup yields CDR1 SGHAT and CDR2 FQNNGV. This CDR3 is built from 16 residues. CDR3 region: CASSLGRARVDTEAFF. The CDR3 DNA sequence: TGTGCCAGCAGCTTAGGTAGGGCCCGGGTCGACACTGAAGCTTTCTTT.

The chain uses TRBV29-1 and TRBJ2-5; 7 bases align to TRBD2. The V gene end was trimmed by 7 bases and the J gene end by 3 bases; junction bases not matched to a gene: 5. The CDR3 runs 12 residues. Per the germline V gene, CDR1 is SQVTM and CDR2 is ANQGSEA. The DNA of the CDR3 is TGCAGCGGGTGGGGAGGGGAAGAGACCCAGTACTTC. Protein: CSGWGGEETQYF.

A note on this clonotype: At one end the junction does not follow the germline gene, possibly because of a read error. V gene TRBV27 combines with J gene TRBJ2-7; 9 nucleotides align to TRBD1. Germline assignment: CDR1 MNHEY and CDR2 SMNVEV (reference sequence). This CDR3 spans 15 amino acids. The CDR3 sequence is CANSLSGQGSYEQYF. CDR3 bases: TGTGCCAACAGTTTATCGGGACAGGGTTCCTACGAGCAGTACTTC.

This clonotype occurred a few times. The CDR3 protein is CASNSGQGAYEQYF. CDR3 nucleotide sequence: TGTGCCAGCAATTCTGGACAGGGGGCCTACGAGCAGTACTTC. The rearrangement joins TRBV9 to TRBJ2-7, with 10 bases matching TRBD1. The length of the CDR3 is 14 residues. V lost 6 bases, J lost 2 bases, and 5 bases stayed unmatched. CDR1 SGDLS and CDR2 YYNGEE come from the germline V gene.

This clonotype was counted once. The chain combines TRBV7-8 with TRBJ2-5; 10 nucleotides agree with TRBD2. The ends lost 5 bases at V and 5 bases at J; junction bases unmatched: 8. The CDR3 consists of 15 residues. Germline values: CDR1 SGHVS, CDR2 FQNEAQ. CDR3 amino acids: CASSPLLAGVETQYF. The DNA for the CDR3 is TGTGCCAGCAGCCCCCTGCTAGCGGGGGTTGAGACCCAGTACTTC. Full variable domain (missing parts from reference TRBV7-8 and TRBJ2-5): GAGVSQSPRYKVAKRGQDVALRCDPISGHVSLFWYQQALGQGPEFLTYFQNEAQLDKSGLPSDRFFAERPEGSVSTLKIQRTQQEDSAVYLCASSPLLAGVETQYFGPGTRLLVL.

The chain employs TRBV4-3 and TRBJ2-7; D is perhaps TRBD1 (6 bases). The CDR3 runs 13 residues. V lost 3 bases, J lost 3 bases, and 9 bases lay in between. CDR1 is LGHNA, CDR2 YSLEER, per germline. The CDR3 region has the DNA TGCGCCAGCAGCCAGGGACAACACTACGAGCAGTACTTC. It specifies CASSQGQHYEQYF.

The chain recombines TRBV9 with TRBJ2-1; D remains unclear. The CDR3 is made up of 14 amino acids. V lost 0 bases to trimming and J lost 4 bases, with 8 bases between them. The germline V gene encodes CDR1 SGDLS and CDR2 YYNGEE. CDR3 sequence: CASSVAEEYNEQFF. The CDR3 DNA follows: TGTGCCAGCAGCGTAGCAGAGGAATACAATGAGCAGTTCTTC.

CDR3 region: CATSEAGADIQYF. The CDR3, as DNA: TGTGCCACCAGTGAGGCGGGGGCCGACATTCAGTACTTC. The rearrangement uses TRBV24-1 and TRBJ2-4, with D perhaps TRBD2 (7 bases). The V gene lost 4 bases and the J gene lost 8 bases, with 11 bases spanning the gap. Germline lookup yields CDR1 KGHDR and CDR2 SFDVKD. The CDR3 spans 13 residues.

As regards this clonotype: One junction end disagrees with the germline gene, perhaps due to a read error. The chain has TRBV7-9 and TRBJ2-7; D remains ambiguous. Germline V gene lookup returns CDR1 SEHNR and CDR2 FQNEAQ (reference sequence). The CDR3 length is 13 residues. The CDR3: CACSIGNAYEQYF. DNA of the CDR3: TGTGCCTGCAGCATAGGGAATGCCTACGAGCAGTACTTC.

The chain has TRBV2 and TRBJ1-3, with TRBD1 matching over 8 bases. CDR3 length equals 15 residues. Looked up from germline, CDR1 is SNHLY and CDR2 is FYNNEI. J gave up 0 bases and V 4 bases, and 2 bases lay outside the gene matches. CDR3 sequence reads: CASSGDRRSGNTIYF. The CDR3 nucleotides are TGTGCCAGCAGTGGGGACAGGCGCTCTGGAAACACCATATATTTT. The variable domain in full, with the rest retrieved from reference TRBV2 and TRBJ1-3, is EPEVTQTPSHQVTQMGQEVILRCVPISNHLYFYWYRQILGQKVEFLVSFYNNEISEKSEIFDDQFSVERPDGSNFTLKIRSTKLEDSAMYFCASSGDRRSGNTIYFGEGSWLTVV.

This rearrangement joins TRBV5-1 to TRBJ2-2; no clear D gene. Per the germline V gene, CDR1 is SGHRS and CDR2 is YFSETQ. The CDR3 is 12 amino acids. The ends were cut back, 7 bases at V and 3 bases at J, with 7 bases in the middle. CDR3 in DNA: TGCGCCAGCGCTCGGGACACCGGGGAGCTGTTTTTT. Its protein is CASARDTGELFF.

The chain joins TRBV10-1 to TRBJ2-1; 9 nucleotides line up with TRBD2. Germline loops: CDR1 WNHNN, CDR2 SYGVQD (reference sequence). The trim removed 7 bases at V and 11 bases at J, leaving 9 bases unmatched. The length of the CDR3 is 13 residues. CDR3 bases: TGCGCCAGCAAAGCGGGAGGACCAGCTAAGCAGTTCTTC. As protein: CASKAGGPAKQFF.

The chain employs TRBV4-1 and TRBJ2-7; 7 nucleotides match TRBD2. V lost 3 bases and J lost 5; bases outside the gene matches: 10. This CDR3 has 15 residues. The germline V gene has CDR1 MGHRA and CDR2 YSYEKL. For the CDR3, the DNA is TGCGCCAGCAGCCAGGTTCAAGGGAGGGAAAACGAGCAGTACTTC. It is translated as CASSQVQGRENEQYF.

The chain has TRBV5-5 and TRBJ2-5; D gene ambiguous. The CDR3 has 14 amino acids. Trimming left V 2 bases short and J 5 bases short, with 13 bases between. Looked up from germline, CDR1 is SGHKS and CDR2 is YYEKEE (reference sequence). This CDR3 reads CASSFLVTEETQYF. For the CDR3, the DNA is TGTGCCAGCAGCTTCCTAGTCACCGAGGAGACCCAGTACTTC.

The V and J genes are TRBV29-1 and TRBJ2-4, with D possibly TRBD1 on 6 matching bases. The end of the DNA aligns better with TRBJ2-7, so the J call may be wrong. The germline V gene encodes CDR1 SQVTM and CDR2 ANQGSEA. This CDR3 spans 15 amino acids. CDR3 protein: CSVEARSGAVYEQYF. In DNA, the CDR3 is TGCAGCGTTGAAGCGCGGTCAGGGGCCGTCTACGAGCAGTACTTC.

Only a few counts were recorded for this clonotype. The chain employs TRBV29-1 and TRBJ2-2; no definite D call. Germline V gene sequence: CDR1 SQVTM, CDR2 ANQGSEA. V gave up 5 bases and J gave up 6 bases, with 7 bases separating them. CDR3 length: 11 residues. CDR3 in amino acids: CSVYESGELFF. The CDR3 nucleotides are TGCAGCGTTTATGAGTCCGGGGAGCTGTTTTTT.

The genes are TRBV6-1 and TRBJ2-2, with unresolved D. The V and J ends lost 3 bases and 2 bases respectively, with 7 bases between them. CDR3 size: 14 residues. Germline CDR1 and CDR2: MNHNS and SASEGT. CDR3 sequence: CASSEHRNTGELFF. The CDR3 DNA is TGTGCCAGCAGTGAGCACAGAAACACCGGGGAGCTGTTTTTT.

On this clonotype itself: The conserved phenylalanine or tryptophan is not found at the CDR3 terminus, so this likely reflects a read error. The rearrangement joins TRBV14 to TRBJ1-3; D is uncertain. The germline gives CDR1 SGHDN, CDR2 FVKESK. CDR3 length: 14 amino acids. V lost 2 bases to trimming and J lost 0 bases, with 5 bases between them. This CDR3 reads CASSQFISGNTIYS. The CDR3 coding sequence is TGTGCCAGCAGCCAATTTATCTCTGGAAACACCATATATTCT.

The chain recombines TRBV19 with TRBJ2-1; tentative D call: TRBD1 (5 bases). CDR1 is LNHDA, CDR2 SQIVND, per germline (reference sequence). V dropped 1 base and J dropped 2 bases, with 9 bases sitting between them. The CDR3 contains 15 residues. The CDR3 loop is CASSIGGLTYNEQFF. The CDR3, as DNA: TGTGCCAGTAGTATAGGGGGCCTTACCTACAATGAGCAGTTCTTC.

This clonotype was recorded a few times. V gene TRBV5-1 combines with J gene TRBJ2-7; D is perhaps TRBD1 (5 bases). This CDR3 spans 14 amino acids. V was shortened by 0 bases and J by 4 bases, with 11 bases between the two germline ends. Germline V gene data show CDR1 as SGHRS and CDR2 as YFSETQ. CDR3 region: CASSLDGQGYEQYF. The CDR3 region has the DNA TGCGCCAGCAGCTTGGATGGTCAGGGTTACGAGCAGTACTTC. The whole variable domain, filled in from reference TRBV5-1 and TRBJ2-7, reads KAGVTQTPRYLIKTRGQQVTLSCSPISGHRSVSWYQQTPGQGLQFLFEYFSETQRNKGNFPGRFSGRQFSNSRSEMNVSTLELGDSALYLCASSLDGQGYEQYFGPGTRLTVT.